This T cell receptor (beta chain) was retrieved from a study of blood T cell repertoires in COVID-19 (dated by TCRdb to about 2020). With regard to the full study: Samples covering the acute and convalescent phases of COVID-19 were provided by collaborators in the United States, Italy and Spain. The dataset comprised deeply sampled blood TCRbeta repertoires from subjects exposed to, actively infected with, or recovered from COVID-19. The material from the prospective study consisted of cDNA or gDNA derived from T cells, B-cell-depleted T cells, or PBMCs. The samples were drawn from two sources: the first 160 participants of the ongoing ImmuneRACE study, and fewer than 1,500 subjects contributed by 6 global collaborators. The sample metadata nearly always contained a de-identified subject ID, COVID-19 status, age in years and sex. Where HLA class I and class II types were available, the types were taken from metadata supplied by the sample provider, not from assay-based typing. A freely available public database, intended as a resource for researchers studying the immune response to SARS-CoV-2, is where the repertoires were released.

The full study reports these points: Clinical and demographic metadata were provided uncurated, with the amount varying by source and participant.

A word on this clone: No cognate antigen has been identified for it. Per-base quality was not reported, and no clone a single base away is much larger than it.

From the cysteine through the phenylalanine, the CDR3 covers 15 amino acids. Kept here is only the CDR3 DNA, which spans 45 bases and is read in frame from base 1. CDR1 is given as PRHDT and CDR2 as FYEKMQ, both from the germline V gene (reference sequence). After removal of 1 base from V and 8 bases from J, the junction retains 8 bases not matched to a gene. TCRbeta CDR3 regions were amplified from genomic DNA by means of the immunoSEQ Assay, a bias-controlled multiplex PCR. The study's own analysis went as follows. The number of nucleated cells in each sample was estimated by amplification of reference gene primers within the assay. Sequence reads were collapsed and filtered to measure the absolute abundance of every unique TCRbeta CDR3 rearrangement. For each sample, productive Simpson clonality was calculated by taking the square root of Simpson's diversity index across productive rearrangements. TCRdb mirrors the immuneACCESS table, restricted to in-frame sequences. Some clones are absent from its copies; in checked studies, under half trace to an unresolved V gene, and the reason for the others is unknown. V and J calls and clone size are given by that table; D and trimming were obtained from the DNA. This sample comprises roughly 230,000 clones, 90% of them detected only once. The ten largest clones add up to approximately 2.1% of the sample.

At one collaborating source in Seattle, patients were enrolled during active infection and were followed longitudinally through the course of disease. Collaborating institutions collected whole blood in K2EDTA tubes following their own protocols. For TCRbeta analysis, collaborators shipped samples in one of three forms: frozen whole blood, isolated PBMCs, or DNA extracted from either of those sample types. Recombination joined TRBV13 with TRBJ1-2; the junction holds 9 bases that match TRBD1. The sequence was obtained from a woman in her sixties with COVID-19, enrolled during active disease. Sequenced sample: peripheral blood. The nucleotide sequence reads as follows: TGTGCCAGCAGCTTAGAGGGGACAGGGTTCGCGGGCTACACCTTC. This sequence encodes CASSLEGTGFAGYTF.